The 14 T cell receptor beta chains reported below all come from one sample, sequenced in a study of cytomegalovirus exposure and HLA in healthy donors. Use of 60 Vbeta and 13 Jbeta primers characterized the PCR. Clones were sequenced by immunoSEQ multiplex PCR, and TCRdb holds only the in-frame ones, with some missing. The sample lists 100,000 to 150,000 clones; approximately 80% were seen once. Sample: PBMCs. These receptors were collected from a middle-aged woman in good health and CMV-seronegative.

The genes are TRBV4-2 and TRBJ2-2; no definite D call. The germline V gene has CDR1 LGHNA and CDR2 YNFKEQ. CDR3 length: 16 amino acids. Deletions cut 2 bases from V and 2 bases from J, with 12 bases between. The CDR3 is CASSQIMQLNTGELFF. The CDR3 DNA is TGTGCCAGCAGCCAAATTATGCAACTAAACACCGGGGAGCTGTTTTTT.

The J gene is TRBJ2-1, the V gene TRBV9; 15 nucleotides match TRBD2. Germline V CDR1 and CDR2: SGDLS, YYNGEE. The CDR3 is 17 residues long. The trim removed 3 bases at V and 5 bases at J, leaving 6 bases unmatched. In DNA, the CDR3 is TGTGCCAGCAGCGCAAGCGGACTAGCGGGAGGGGACAATGAGCAGTTCTTC. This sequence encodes CASSASGLAGGDNEQFF.

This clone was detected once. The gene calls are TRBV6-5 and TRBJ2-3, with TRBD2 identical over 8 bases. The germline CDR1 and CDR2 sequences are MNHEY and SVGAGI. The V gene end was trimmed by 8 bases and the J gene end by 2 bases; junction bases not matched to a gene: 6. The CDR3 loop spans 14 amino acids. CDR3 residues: CASQLAVNTDTQYF. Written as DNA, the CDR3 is TGTGCCAGCCAACTAGCGGTGAACACAGATACGCAGTATTTT.

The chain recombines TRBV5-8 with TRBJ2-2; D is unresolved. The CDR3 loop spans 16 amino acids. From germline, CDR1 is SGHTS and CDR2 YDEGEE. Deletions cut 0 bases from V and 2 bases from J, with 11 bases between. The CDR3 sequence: CASSLGQATNTGELFF. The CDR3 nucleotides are TGTGCCAGCAGCTTGGGGCAGGCGACCAACACCGGGGAGCTGTTTTTT. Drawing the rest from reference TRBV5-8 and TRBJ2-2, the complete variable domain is EAGVTQSPTHLIKTRGQQATLRCSPISGHTSVYWYQQALGLGLQFLLWYDEGEERNRGNFPPRFSGRQFPNYSSELNVNALELEDSALYLCASSLGQATNTGELFFGEGSRLTVL.

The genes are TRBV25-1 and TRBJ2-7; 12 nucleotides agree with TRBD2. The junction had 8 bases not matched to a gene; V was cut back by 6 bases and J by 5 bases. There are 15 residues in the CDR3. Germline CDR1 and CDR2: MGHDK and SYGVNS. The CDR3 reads CASSLASGRENEQYF. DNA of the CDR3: TGTGCCAGCAGCCTCGCTAGCGGGAGGGAAAACGAGCAGTACTTC.

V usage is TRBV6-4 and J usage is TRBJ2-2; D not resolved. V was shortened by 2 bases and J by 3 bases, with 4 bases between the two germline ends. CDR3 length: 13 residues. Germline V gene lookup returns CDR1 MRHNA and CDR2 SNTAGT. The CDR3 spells CASSDSDTGELFF. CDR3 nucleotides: TGTGCCAGCAGTGACAGCGACACCGGGGAGCTGTTTTTT.

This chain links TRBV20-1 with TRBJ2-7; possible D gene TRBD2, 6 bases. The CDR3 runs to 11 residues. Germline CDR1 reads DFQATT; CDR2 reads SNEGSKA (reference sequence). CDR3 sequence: CSGGVIHEQYF. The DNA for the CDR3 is TGCAGCGGGGGAGTCATCCACGAGCAGTACTTC.

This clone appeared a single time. CDR3 protein: CASSERVAPEQFF. CDR3 bases: TGTGCCAGCAGTGAGAGGGTGGCGCCTGAGCAGTTCTTC. The chain links TRBV25-1 to TRBJ2-1, with D perhaps TRBD2 (5 bases). Looked up from germline, CDR1 is MGHDK and CDR2 is SYGVNS. Trimming removed 3 bases from V and 9 bases from J, with 12 bases in between. The CDR3 is 13 amino acids.

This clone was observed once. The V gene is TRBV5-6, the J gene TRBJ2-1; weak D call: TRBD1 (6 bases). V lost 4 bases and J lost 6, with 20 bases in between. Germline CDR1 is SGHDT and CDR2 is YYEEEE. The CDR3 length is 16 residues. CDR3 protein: CASSPVGPGVINEQFF. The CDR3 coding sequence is TGTGCCAGCAGCCCCGTGGGTCCAGGGGTGATCAATGAGCAGTTCTTC. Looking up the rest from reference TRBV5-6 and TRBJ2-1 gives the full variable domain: DAGVTQSPTHLIKTRGQQVTLRCSPKSGHDTVSWYQQALGQGPQFIFQYYEEEERQRGNFPDRFSGHQFPNYSSELNVNALLLGDSALYLCASSPVGPGVINEQFFGPGTRLTVL.

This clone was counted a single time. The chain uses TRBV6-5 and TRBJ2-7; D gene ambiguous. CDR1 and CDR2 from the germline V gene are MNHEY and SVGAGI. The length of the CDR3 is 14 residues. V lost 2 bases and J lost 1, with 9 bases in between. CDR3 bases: TGTGCCAGCAGTTACCGTGACTTGTCCTACGAGCAGTACTTC. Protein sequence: CASSYRDLSYEQYF.

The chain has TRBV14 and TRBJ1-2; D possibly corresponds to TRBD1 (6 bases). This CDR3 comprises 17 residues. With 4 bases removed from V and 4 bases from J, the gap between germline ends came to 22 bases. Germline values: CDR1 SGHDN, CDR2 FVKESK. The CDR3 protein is CASSPLSLQGATYGYTF. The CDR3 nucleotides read TGTGCCAGCAGCCCGCTGAGTCTACAGGGAGCGACCTATGGCTACACCTTC.

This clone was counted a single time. CDR3 residues: CASSFQGARETQYF. CDR3 sequence (DNA): TGTGCCAGCAGCTTTCAGGGGGCGCGGGAGACCCAGTACTTC. The rearrangement joins TRBV7-2 to TRBJ2-5; 8 bases line up with TRBD1. Trimming at V came to 3 bases and at J to 5 bases, leaving 5 bases not matched to a gene. Germline loops: CDR1 SGHTA, CDR2 FQGNSA. The CDR3 consists of 14 residues. The whole variable domain, remainder taken from reference TRBV7-2 and TRBJ2-5, is GAGVSQSPSNKVTEKGKDVELRCDPISGHTALYWYRQSLGQGLEFLIYFQGNSAPDKSGLPSDRFSAERTGGSVSTLTIQRTQQEDSAVYLCASSFQGARETQYFGPGTRLLVL.

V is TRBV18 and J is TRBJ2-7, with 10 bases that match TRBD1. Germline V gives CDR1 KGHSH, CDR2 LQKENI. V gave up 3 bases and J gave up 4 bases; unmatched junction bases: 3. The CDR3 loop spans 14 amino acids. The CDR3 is CASSPGQGLYEQYF. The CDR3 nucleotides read TGTGCCAGCTCACCGGGACAGGGGCTATACGAGCAGTACTTC.

CDR3 sequence: CASSLNGRVGDTQYF. The CDR3 region has the DNA TGTGCCAGCAGCTTAAACGGCAGGGTAGGGGATACGCAGTATTTT. V usage is TRBV11-2 and J usage is TRBJ2-3, with D perhaps matching TRBD1 (5 bases). V was shortened by 2 bases and J by 6 bases, with 15 bases between the two germline ends. The CDR3 length is 15 residues. Looked up from germline, CDR1 is SGHAT and CDR2 is FQNNGV.